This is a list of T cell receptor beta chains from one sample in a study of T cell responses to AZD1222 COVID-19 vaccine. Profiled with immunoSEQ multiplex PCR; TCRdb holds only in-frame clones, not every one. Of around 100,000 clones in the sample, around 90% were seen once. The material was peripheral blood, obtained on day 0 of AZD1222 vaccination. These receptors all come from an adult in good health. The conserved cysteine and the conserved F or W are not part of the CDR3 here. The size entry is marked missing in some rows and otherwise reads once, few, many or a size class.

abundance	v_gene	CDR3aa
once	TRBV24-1	ATQGSNQPQH
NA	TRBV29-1	SVLKGETQY
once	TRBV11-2	ASSLGGFEAF
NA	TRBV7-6	ASSSHGFSRGAFNEQF
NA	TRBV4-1	ASSPQGKSYEQY
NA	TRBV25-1	ATRVGSSTDTQY
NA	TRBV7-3	ASSSPRNYNSPLH
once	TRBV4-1	ASSQDLRTGYQPQH
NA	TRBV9	ASSEQVLNTEAF
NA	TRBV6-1	ASSDRGFYGYT
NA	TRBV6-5	ASSYTSGSRNEQF
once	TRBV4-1	ASSPGRGGYQPQH
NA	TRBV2	ASSEANQGTIYEQY
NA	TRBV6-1	ASSEWTGQEETQY
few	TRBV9	ASSALGNAQDGQY
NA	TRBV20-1	SASQGGDSSYGYT
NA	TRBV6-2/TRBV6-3	ASSYGQGNSPLH
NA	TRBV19	ASSIGGRARTEAF
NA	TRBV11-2	ASSLDKQGEQY
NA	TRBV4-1	ASSQGVGPIFEQY
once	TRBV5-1	ASSSDFGGSSYNSPLH
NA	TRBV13	ASSLGRGYSSYEQY
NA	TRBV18	ASSQFCPGTGTDYGYT